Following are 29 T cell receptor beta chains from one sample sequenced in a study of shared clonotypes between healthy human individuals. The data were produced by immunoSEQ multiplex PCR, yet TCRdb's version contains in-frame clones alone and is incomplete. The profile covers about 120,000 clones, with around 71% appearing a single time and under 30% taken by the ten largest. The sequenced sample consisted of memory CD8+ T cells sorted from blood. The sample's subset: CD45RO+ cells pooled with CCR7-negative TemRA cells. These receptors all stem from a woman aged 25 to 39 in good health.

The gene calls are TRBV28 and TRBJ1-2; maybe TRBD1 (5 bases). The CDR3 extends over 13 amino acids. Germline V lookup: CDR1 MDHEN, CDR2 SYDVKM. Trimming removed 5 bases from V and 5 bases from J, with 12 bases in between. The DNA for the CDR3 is TGTGCCAGCAGTGCACAGGAGATTTATGGCTACACCTTC. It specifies CASSAQEIYGYTF.

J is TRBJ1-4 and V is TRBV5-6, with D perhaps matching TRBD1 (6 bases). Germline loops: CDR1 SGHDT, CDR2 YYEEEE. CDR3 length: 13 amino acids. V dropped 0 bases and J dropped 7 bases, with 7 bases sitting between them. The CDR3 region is CASSLGRGEKLFF. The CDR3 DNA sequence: TGTGCCAGCAGCTTGGGCAGGGGTGAAAAACTGTTTTTT.

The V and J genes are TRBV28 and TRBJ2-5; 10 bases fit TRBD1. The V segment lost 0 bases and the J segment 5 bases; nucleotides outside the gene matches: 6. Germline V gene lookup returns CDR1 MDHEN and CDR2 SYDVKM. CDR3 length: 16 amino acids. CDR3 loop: CASSLWGTGVGETQYF. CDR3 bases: TGTGCCAGCAGTTTATGGGGGACAGGGGTCGGCGAGACCCAGTACTTC.

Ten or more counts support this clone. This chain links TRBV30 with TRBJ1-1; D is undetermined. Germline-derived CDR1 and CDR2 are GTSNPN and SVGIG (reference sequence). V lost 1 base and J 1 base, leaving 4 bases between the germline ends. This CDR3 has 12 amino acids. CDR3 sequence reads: CAWSEGNTEAFF. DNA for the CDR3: TGTGCCTGGAGTGAGGGGAACACTGAAGCTTTCTTT.

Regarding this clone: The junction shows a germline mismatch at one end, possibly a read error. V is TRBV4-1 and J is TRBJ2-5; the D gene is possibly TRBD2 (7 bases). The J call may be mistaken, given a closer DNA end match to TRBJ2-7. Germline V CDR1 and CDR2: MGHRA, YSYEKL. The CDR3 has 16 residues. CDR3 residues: CASSQERGLPSSEQYF. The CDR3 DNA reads TGCGCCAGCAGCCAAGAGCGGGGGCTACCTTCCTCCGAGCAGTACTTC.

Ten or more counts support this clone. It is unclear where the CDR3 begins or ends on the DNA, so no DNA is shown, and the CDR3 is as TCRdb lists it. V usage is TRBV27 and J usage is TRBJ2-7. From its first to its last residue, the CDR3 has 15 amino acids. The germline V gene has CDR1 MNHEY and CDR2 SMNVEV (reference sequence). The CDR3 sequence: CASSFLAGGGGEQYF.

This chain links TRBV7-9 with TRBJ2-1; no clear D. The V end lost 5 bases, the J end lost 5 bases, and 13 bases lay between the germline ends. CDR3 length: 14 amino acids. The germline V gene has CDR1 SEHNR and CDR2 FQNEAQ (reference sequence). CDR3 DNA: TGTGCCAGCAGCCCCCCTCGGATTCACAATGAGCAGTTCTTC. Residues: CASSPPRIHNEQFF.

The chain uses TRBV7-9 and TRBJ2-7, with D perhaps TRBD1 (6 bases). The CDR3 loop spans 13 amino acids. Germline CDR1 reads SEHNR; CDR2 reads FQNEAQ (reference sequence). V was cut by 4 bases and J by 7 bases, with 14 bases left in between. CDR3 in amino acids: CASSSSGAREQYF. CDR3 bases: TGTGCCAGCAGCTCTTCAGGGGCGCGGGAGCAGTACTTC.

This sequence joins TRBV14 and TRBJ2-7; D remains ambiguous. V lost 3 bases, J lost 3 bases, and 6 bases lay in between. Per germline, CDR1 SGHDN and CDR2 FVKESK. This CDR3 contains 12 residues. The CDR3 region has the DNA TGTGCCAGCAGCCAGACCAACTACGAGCAGTACTTC. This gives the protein CASSQTNYEQYF.

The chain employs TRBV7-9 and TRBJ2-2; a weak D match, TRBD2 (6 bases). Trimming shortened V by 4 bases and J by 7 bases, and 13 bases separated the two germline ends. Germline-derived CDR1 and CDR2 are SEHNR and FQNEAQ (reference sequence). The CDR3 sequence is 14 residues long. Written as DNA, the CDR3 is TGTGCCAGCAGCTCGGAGGGCCGGGACGGGGAGCTGTTTTTT. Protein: CASSSEGRDGELFF.

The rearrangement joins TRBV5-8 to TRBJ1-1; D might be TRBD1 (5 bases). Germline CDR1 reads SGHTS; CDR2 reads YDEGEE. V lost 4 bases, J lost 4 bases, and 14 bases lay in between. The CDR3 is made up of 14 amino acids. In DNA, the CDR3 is TGTGCCAGCAGCCAAGGGGACGAGAGCACTGAAGCTTTCTTT. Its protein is CASSQGDESTEAFF.

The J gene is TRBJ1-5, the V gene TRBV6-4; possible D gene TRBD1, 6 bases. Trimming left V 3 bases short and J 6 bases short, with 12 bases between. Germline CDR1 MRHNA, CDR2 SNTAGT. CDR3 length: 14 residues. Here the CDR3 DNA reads TGTGCCAGCAGTGAGTCTGGGGGCGGTCAGCCCCAGCATTTT. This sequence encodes CASSESGGGQPQHF.

The CDR3 region is CASSLPFSDDEQYF. Here the CDR3 DNA reads TGTGCCAGCAGCCTACCCTTCTCGGACGACGAGCAGTACTTC. This chain links TRBV28 with TRBJ2-7, with D uncertain. Germline CDR1 MDHEN, CDR2 SYDVKM. V was shortened by 6 bases and J by 5 bases, with 17 bases between the two germline ends. CDR3 length: 14 amino acids.

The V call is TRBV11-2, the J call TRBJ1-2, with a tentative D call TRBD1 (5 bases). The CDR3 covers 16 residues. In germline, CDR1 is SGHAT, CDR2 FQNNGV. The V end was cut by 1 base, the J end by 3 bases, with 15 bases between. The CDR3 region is CASSLATGGGYYGYTF. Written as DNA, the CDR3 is TGTGCCAGCAGCTTAGCTACCGGTGGGGGGTACTATGGCTACACCTTC.

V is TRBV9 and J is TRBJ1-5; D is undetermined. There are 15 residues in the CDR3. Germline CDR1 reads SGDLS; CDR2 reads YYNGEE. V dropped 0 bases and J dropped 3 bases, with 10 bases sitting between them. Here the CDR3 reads CASSVVVSNNQPQHF. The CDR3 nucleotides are TGTGCCAGCAGCGTAGTTGTCAGTAACAATCAGCCCCAGCATTTT.

CDR3 nucleotide sequence: TGTGCCAGCAGCCCCAAAGTTTGGGGGCACGAGCAGTACTTC. Its translation is CASSPKVWGHEQYF. The V gene is TRBV27, the J gene TRBJ2-7; a weak D match, TRBD1 (6 bases). The CDR3 totals 14 residues. V was shortened by 6 bases and J by 5 bases, with 17 bases between the two germline ends. The V gene's germline CDR1 is MNHEY and CDR2 SMNVEV (reference sequence).

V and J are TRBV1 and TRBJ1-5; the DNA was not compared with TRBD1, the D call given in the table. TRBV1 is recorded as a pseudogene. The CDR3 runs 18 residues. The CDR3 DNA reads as TGCACCACCTCCAATCCGGGACAGGGGGCGAAGAGCAATCAGCCCCAGCATTTT. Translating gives CTTSNPGQGAKSNQPQHF.

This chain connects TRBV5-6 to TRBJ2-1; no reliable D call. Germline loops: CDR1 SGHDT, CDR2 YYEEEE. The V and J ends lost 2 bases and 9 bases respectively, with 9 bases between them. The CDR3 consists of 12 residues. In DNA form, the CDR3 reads TGTGCCAGCAGCTTTAATGAGTTTGAGCAGTTCTTC. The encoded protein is CASSFNEFEQFF.

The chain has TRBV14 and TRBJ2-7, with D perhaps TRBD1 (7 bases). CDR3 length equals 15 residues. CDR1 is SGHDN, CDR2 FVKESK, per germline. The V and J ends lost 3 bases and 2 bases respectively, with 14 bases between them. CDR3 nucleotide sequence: TGTGCCAGCAGCCAGGAGGGACAGCCCCCCTACGAGCAGTACTTC. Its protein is CASSQEGQPPYEQYF.

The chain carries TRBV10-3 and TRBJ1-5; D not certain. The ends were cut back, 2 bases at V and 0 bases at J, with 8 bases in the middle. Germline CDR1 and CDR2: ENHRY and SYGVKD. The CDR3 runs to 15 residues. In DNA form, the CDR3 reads TGTGCCATCAGTGAGGGGCCAGATAGCAATCAGCCCCAGCATTTT. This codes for CAISEGPDSNQPQHF.

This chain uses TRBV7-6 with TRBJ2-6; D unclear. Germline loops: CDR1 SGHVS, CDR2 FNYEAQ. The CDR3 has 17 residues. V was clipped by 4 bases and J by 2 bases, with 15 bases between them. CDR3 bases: TGTGCCAGCAGCTCCGCCCGTGGGGTCGCTGGGGCCAACGTCCTGACTTTC. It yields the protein CASSSARGVAGANVLTF.

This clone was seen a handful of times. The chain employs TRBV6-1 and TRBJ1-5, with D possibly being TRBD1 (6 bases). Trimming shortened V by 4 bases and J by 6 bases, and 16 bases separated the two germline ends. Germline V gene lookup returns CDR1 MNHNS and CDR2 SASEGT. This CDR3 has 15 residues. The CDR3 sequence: CASSGRAGESQPQHF. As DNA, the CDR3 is TGTGCCAGCAGTGGTCGGGCAGGGGAGAGTCAGCCCCAGCATTTT.

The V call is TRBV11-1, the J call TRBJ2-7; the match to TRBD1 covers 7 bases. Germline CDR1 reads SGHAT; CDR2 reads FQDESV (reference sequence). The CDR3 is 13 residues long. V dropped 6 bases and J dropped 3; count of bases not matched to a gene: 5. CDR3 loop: CASRRDSDYEQYF. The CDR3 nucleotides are TGTGCCAGCAGAAGGGACAGCGACTACGAGCAGTACTTC.

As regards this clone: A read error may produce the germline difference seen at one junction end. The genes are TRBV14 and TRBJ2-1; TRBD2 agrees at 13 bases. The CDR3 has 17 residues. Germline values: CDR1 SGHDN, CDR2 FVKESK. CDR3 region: CASSSIWTSGSRNKQFF. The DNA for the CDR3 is TGTGCCAGCAGTTCAATTTGGACTAGCGGGAGTCGCAATAAGCAGTTCTTC.

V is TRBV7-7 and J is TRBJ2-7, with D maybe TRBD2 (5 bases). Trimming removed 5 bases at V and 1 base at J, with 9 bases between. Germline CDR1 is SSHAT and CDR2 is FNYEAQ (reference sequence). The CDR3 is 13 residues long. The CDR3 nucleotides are TGTGCCAGCAGCCGGGGAGATTCCTACGAGCAGTACTTC. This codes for CASSRGDSYEQYF.

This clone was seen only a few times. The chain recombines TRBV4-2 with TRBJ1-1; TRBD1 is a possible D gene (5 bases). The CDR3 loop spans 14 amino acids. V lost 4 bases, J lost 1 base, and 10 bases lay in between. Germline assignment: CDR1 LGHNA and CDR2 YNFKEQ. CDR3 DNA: TGTGCCAGCAGCCCACACGACAGGAACACTGAAGCTTTCTTT. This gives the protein CASSPHDRNTEAFF.

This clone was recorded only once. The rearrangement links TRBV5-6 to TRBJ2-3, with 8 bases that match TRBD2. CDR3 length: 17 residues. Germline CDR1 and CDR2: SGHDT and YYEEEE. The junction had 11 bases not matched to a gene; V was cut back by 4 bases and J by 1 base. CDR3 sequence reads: CASSKPGGLAGTDTQYF. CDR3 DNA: TGTGCCAGCAGCAAACCGGGGGGGCTAGCGGGCACAGATACGCAGTATTTT.

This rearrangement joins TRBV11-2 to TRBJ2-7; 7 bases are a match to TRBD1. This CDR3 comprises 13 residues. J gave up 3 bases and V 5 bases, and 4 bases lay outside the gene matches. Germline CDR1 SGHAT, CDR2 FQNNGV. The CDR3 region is CASSMGQYYEQYF. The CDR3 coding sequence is TGTGCCAGCAGCATGGGACAGTACTACGAGCAGTACTTC.

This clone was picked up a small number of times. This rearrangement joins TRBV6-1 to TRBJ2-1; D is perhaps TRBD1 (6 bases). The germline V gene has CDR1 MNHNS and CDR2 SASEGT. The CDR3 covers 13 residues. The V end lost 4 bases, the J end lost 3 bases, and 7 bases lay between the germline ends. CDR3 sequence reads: CASSGTDYNEQFF. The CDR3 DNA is TGTGCCAGCAGTGGGACAGACTACAATGAGCAGTTCTTC.